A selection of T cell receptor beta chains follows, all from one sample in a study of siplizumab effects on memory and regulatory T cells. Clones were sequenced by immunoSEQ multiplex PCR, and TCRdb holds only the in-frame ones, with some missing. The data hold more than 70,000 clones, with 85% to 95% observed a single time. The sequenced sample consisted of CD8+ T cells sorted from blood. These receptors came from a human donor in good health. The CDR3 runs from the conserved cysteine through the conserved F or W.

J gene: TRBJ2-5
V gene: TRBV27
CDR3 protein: CASSLSWEAAQYF

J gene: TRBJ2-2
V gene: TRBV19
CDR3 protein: CASSISHDRGKAGELFF

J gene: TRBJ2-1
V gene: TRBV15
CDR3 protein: CATSRTGGNEQFF

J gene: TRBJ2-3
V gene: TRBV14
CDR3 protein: CASSQISADTQYF

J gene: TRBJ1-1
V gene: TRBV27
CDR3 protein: CASRRGGRDNTEAFF

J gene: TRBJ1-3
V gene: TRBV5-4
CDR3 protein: CASSSRGQGALRNTIYF

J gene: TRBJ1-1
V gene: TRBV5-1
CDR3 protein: CASSPWPDGAYEAFF

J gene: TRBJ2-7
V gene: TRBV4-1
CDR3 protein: CASSPGLAADYEQYF

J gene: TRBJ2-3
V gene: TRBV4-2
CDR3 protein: CASSFTLAGEADTQYF

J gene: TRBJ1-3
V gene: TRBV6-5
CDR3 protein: CASRIDGASGNTIYF

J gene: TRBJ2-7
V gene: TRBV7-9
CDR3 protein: CASSTSGTGDESIYEQYF

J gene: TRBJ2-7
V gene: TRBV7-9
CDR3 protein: CASSGGGQGSSYEQYF

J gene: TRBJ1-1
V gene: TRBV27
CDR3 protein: CASSLGWATEAFF

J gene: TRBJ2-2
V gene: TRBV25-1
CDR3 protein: CASSELGQGVDGELFF

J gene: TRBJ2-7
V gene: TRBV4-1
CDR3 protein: CASSQERTGRYEQYF

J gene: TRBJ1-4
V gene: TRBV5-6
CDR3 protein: CASSLGTQGVLEKLFF

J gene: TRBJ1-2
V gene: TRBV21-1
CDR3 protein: CASSKCADSGSGYTF

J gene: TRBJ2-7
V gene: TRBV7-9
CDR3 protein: CASSPLAGEQYF